The 16 T cell receptor beta chains reported below all come from one sample, sequenced in a study of blood T cell repertoires in COVID-19. Here immunoSEQ multiplex PCR was the method, and the copy in TCRdb shows in-frame clones only, minus some. This table has 250,000 or so clones, around 86% appearing once. What was sequenced was peripheral blood. These receptor sequences come from a man aged 35 to 55 with active or convalescent COVID-19.

This sequence joins TRBV7-8 and TRBJ1-5, with 7 bases identical to TRBD1. CDR3 length equals 16 residues. V lost 2 bases to trimming and J lost 5 bases; unmatched junction nucleotides: 9. Germline CDR1 is SGHVS and CDR2 is FQNEAQ. CDR3 sequence: CASSLYGTGVHQPQHF. CDR3 DNA: TGTGCCAGCAGCTTATATGGAACAGGGGTTCATCAGCCCCAGCATTTT.

The chain links TRBV28 to TRBJ1-3, with a possible D match to TRBD1 (5 bases). The V gene's germline CDR1 is MDHEN and CDR2 SYDVKM. The CDR3 is made up of 16 amino acids. V was clipped by 7 bases and J by 3 bases, with 19 bases between them. The CDR3 bases are TGTGCCAGCATCGGGGGAGATTCAGCGGGTGGAAACACCATATATTTT. Translated, it gives CASIGGDSAGGNTIYF.

V and J are TRBV5-4 and TRBJ1-6; 9 bases line up with TRBD1. Germline values: CDR1 SGHNT, CDR2 YYREEE (reference sequence). The CDR3 runs 14 residues. V lost 3 bases to trimming and J lost 7 bases; unmatched junction nucleotides: 2. The CDR3 sequence is CASSSTGGNSPLHF. The CDR3 bases are TGTGCCAGCAGCTCGACAGGGGGAAATTCACCCCTCCACTTT.

The gene calls are TRBV5-8 and TRBJ1-4; 9 bases fit TRBD1. The CDR3 totals 16 residues. J was trimmed by 5 bases and V by 5 bases; bases with no gene match: 10. Germline V CDR1 and CDR2: SGHTS, YDEGEE. CDR3 in DNA: TGTGCCAGCAGTCTCCAAACCGGGACAGGGAATGAAAAACTGTTTTTT. Translation gives CASSLQTGTGNEKLFF.

The table lists this clone with a count of one. The chain carries TRBV19 and TRBJ2-1; D may be TRBD2 (7 bases). This CDR3 has 14 residues. Per the germline V gene, CDR1 is LNHDA and CDR2 is SQIVND (reference sequence). V lost 8 bases and J lost 1, with 12 bases in between. Here the CDR3 reads CASSGGRSYNEQFF. As DNA, the CDR3 is TGTGCCAGTTCCGGGGGGCGATCCTACAATGAGCAGTTCTTC.

The rearrangement uses TRBV24-1 and TRBJ2-7; D may be TRBD1 (6 bases). The germline V gene encodes CDR1 KGHDR and CDR2 SFDVKD. V was trimmed by 3 bases and J by 3 bases, leaving 14 bases between them. CDR3 length: 15 amino acids. In DNA form, the CDR3 reads TGTGCCACCAGTGATCCAGCGACAGGCGGCTACGAGCAGTACTTC. Translating it yields CATSDPATGGYEQYF.

J is TRBJ2-1 and V is TRBV10-2; 9 nucleotides line up with TRBD2. The germline gives CDR1 WSHSY, CDR2 SAAADI. The length of the CDR3 is 15 residues. V gave up 4 bases and J gave up 7 bases; unmatched junction bases: 8. CDR3 residues: CASSARLAEGNEQFF. CDR3 sequence (DNA): TGCGCCAGCAGTGCCCGACTAGCGGAGGGGAATGAGCAGTTCTTC.

The chain couples TRBV30 to TRBJ1-2, with 9 bases matching TRBD1. The CDR3 runs to 14 residues. After removal of 1 base from V and 8 bases from J, the junction contained 8 bases not matched to a gene. CDR1 and CDR2 (germline): GTSNPN, SVGIG (reference sequence). CDR3 amino acids: CAWSGTGGGVGYTF. CDR3 DNA sequence: TGTGCCTGGAGTGGAACAGGGGGCGGTGTCGGCTACACCTTC.

V gene TRBV5-6 combines with J gene TRBJ1-2, with TRBD1 matching over 8 bases. The CDR3 contains 16 residues. Germline-derived CDR1 and CDR2 are SGHDT and YYEEEE. With V trimmed by 4 bases and J by 0 bases, 8 bases remained unmatched. DNA of the CDR3: TGTGCCAGCAGCCAAAGACAGGGGCCAGCTAACTATGGCTACACCTTC. This translates into CASSQRQGPANYGYTF. Full variable domain (rest looked up from reference TRBV5-6 and TRBJ1-2): DAGVTQSPTHLIKTRGQQVTLRCSPKSGHDTVSWYQQALGQGPQFIFQYYEEEERQRGNFPDRFSGHQFPNYSSELNVNALLLGDSALYLCASSQRQGPANYGYTFGSGTRLTVV.

This rearrangement joins TRBV6-5 to TRBJ1-4; the D is unclear. The CDR3 length is 14 residues. The germline CDR1 and CDR2 sequences are MNHEY and SVGAGI. Trimming removed 6 bases at V and 7 bases at J, with 15 bases between. As DNA, the CDR3 is TGTGCCAGCAGCCCCTGGGCCGGAAGTGAAAAACTGTTTTTT. This translates into CASSPWAGSEKLFF.

The rearrangement joins TRBV7-2 to TRBJ1-3, with D perhaps matching TRBD1 (6 bases). Trimming pared 4 bases from V and 1 base from J, leaving 14 bases between. Germline lookup yields CDR1 SGHTA and CDR2 FQGNSA. This CDR3 has 16 residues. CDR3 loop: CASSYSTGLSGNTIYF. DNA of the CDR3: TGTGCCAGCAGCTATTCTACAGGGTTATCTGGAAACACCATATATTTT. The whole variable domain, filled in from reference TRBV7-2 and TRBJ1-3, reads GAGVSQSPSNKVTEKGKDVELRCDPISGHTALYWYRQSLGQGLEFLIYFQGNSAPDKSGLPSDRFSAERTGGSVSTLTIQRTQQEDSAVYLCASSYSTGLSGNTIYFGEGSWLTVV.

This clone has just one count. This chain joins TRBV9 and TRBJ2-2; a possible D gene is TRBD1 (7 bases). Trimming left V 1 base short and J 2 bases short, with 9 bases between. The germline V gene has CDR1 SGDLS and CDR2 YYNGEE. The CDR3 is 15 amino acids. The CDR3 sequence is CASSVQGGNTGELFF. The DNA for the CDR3 is TGTGCCAGCAGCGTACAGGGGGGAAACACCGGGGAGCTGTTTTTT.

This clone was counted once. The chain uses TRBV30 and TRBJ2-7, with D possibly being TRBD1 (5 bases). CDR3 length: 15 amino acids. The germline gives CDR1 GTSNPN, CDR2 SVGIG (reference sequence). Trimming pared 1 base from V and 5 bases from J, leaving 18 bases between. The CDR3 DNA is TGTGCCTGGAGTGATTCCGCCGATACAGGAGACGAGCAGTACTTC. Its translation is CAWSDSADTGDEQYF. The complete variable domain, with remaining parts taken from reference TRBV30 and TRBJ2-7, reads SQTIHQWPATLVQPVGSPLSLECTVEGTSNPNLYWYRQAAGRGLQLLFYSVGIGQISSEVPQNLSASRPQDRQFILSSKKLLLSDSGFYLCAWSDSADTGDEQYFGPGTRLTVT.

The chain couples TRBV7-9 to TRBJ2-1; D is undetermined. The germline V gene has CDR1 SEHNR and CDR2 FQNEAQ (reference sequence). CDR3 length: 16 residues. Trimming took off 4 bases at V and 5 bases at J, with 18 bases between the two ends. CDR3 DNA sequence: TGTGCCAGCAGCTCAAACTTAGCCCGAGGCGACAATGAGCAGTTCTTC. This gives the protein CASSSNLARGDNEQFF.

The V and J genes are TRBV28 and TRBJ1-4; D uncertain. CDR3 length: 17 amino acids. With 6 bases removed from V and 5 bases from J, the gap between germline ends came to 22 bases. Germline V gene sequence: CDR1 MDHEN, CDR2 SYDVKM. CDR3 sequence: CASRPGEGQLSNEKLFF. The CDR3 region has the DNA TGTGCCAGCAGACCTGGGGAGGGCCAACTCTCAAATGAAAAACTGTTTTTT.

This chain links TRBV2 with TRBJ2-2; unclear D gene. Trimming took 5 bases from V and 1 from J, leaving 5 bases between them. The V gene's germline CDR1 is SNHLY and CDR2 FYNNEI. The CDR3 totals 13 residues. In DNA, the CDR3 is TGTGCCAGCAGTCGACAGAACACCGGGGAGCTGTTTTTT. Translation gives CASSRQNTGELFF.